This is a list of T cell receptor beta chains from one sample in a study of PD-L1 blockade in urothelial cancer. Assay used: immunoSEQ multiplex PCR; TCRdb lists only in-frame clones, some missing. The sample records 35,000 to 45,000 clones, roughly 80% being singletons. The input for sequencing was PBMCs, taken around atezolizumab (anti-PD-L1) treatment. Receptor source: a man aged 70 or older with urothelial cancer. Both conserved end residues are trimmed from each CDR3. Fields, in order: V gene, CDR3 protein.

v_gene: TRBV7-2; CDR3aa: ASSLTGSSGNTIY
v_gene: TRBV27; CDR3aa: ANTGLAGPGELF
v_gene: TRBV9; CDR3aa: ASSVDLRNTEAF
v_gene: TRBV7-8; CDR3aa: ASSRGRGSVGTLRNTIY
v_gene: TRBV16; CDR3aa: ASSPRLAGGPNEQF
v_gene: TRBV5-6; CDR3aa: ASSSPLAGGGNEQF
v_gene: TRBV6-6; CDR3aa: ASSLRTEAF
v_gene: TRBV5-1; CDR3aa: ASRGDSGNTIY
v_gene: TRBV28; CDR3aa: ASSLGGQVRDEQY
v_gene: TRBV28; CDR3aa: ASRPATGETYEQY
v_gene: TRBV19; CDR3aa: ASRITGTLNTEAF
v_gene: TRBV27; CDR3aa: ASKGGGEAF
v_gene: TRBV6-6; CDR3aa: ASSYQGGGEAF
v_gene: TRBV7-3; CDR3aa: ATSVWSGAEAF
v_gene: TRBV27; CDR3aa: ASSWGHTSDEQY
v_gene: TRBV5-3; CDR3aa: ARSFFSDSTDLIGANVLT
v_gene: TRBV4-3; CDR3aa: ASSPSTVSYNEQF
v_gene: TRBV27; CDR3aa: ASSLSQGAAF
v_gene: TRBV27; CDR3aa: ASGPDYGYT
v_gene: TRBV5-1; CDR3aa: ASSPLGEDYGYT
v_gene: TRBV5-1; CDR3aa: ASSGGRGNEKLF
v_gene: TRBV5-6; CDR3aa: ASSLWGGTEAF
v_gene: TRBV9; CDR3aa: ASSRGGTGDQPQH
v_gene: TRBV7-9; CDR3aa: ASSTYRGRGNTEAF
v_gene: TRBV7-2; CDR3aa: ASSLSRDNSPLH
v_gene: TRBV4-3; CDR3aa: ASSQGRVSYEQY
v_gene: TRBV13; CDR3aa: ASSLAAGLAGPYEQY
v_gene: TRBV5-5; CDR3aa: ASSLDRTDGYT
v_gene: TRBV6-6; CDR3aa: ASSYNLPYSNQPQH
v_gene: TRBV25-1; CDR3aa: ASSSPAGTSGSGYEQY
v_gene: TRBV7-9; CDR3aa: ASSLAGDSQEAF
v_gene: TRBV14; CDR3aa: ASSQDRLAGKGEQF
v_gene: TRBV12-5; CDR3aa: ASGLTTYNSYEQY
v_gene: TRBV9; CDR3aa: ASSVDGEAAREQY
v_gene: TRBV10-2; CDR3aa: ASSETTGVGYT
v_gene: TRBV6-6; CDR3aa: ASSLIAETQY
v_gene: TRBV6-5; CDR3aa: ASSWAPDNEQF